This TCR beta chain was captured by sequencing in a study of T-cell reconstitution after alpha-beta-depleted transplantation in children. Study-level points and caveats: After one year, T-cell counts and TCRbeta diversity mostly came from new T cells. At day 60, the high TCRbeta diversity found in some patients originated from recipient T cells and thymic progenitors that had survived. Reportedly, roughly two months post-transplant, alpha-beta T cells arose from several hundred expanded graft clones.

The library targeted TCRbeta and was prepared with unique molecular identifiers. TCRdb fed the PCR reads into MiXCR, producing one record per CDR3 protein. Found here are some 48,000 distinct CDR3 sequences, approximately 6.1% of them singletons; the top ten hold around 31%. As to this clonotype: What it binds is unknown.

The CDR3 has 12 residues. CDR1 SQVTM and CDR2 ANQGSEA come from the germline V gene. V lost 4 bases, J lost 6 bases, and 13 bases lay in between. The chain has TRBV29-1 and TRBJ2-7, with unresolved D. The TCR sequence derives from a female patient younger than 10 who had a stem cell transplant for aplastic anemia, so the T cells may come from the graft donor. This specimen consisted of PBMCs, mostly from graft donor cells, obtained 60 days after TCRalphabeta/CD19-depleted stem cell transplant. DNA of the CDR3: TGCAGCGTTGTCCAGGCTTCCGGCGAGCAGTACTTC. This sequence encodes CSVVQASGEQYF.